The entry below describes one T cell receptor (beta chain). This sample stems from a study of blood T cell repertoires in COVID-19. Whole-study context: The samples span acute and convalescent COVID-19 from the United States, Italy and Spain. The analysed material was cDNA or gDNA that came from T cells, B-cell-depleted T cells, or PBMCs.

In the study's own analysis: Using reference gene primer amplification, nucleated cell counts were estimated. Sequenced by immunoSEQ multiplex PCR; TCRdb stores in-frame clones only, minus some. V, J and clone size are those of that table, while D and trimming were read from the DNA. Of 85,000 to 130,000 clones detected, over 75% appear once; the ten largest clones hold approximately 5.5%. Sequencing was performed on peripheral blood. The TCR sequence derives from a human donor in a cohort sampled during active COVID-19.

The CDR3 sequence is CASSVGTTQYNEQFF. Here the CDR3 DNA reads TGTGCCAGCAGCGTCGGGACTACCCAGTACAATGAGCAGTTCTTC. This chain joins TRBV9 and TRBJ2-1; 7 bases are shared with TRBD2. V gave up 2 bases and J gave up 4 bases; unmatched junction bases: 6. The CDR3 has 15 amino acids. Looked up from germline, CDR1 is SGDLS and CDR2 is YYNGEE. Full variable domain (missing parts from reference TRBV9 and TRBJ2-1): DSGVTQTPKHLITATGQRVTLRCSPRSGDLSVYWYQQSLDQGLQFLIQYYNGEERAKGNILERFSAQQFPDLHSELNLSSLELGDSALYFCASSVGTTQYNEQFFGPGTRLTVL.